A selection of T cell receptor beta chains follows, all from one sample in a study of sequential checkpoint blockade in melanoma. Only in-frame clones appear in the TCRdb table, and some are missing; sequencing was by immunoSEQ multiplex PCR. The sample contains 14,000 or so clones, more than 65% of which appear only once. The specimen comprised CD8+ T cells sorted from blood (inferred from file names), sampled from a patient given nivolumab and ipilimumab in sequence. All receptors derive from a human donor with melanoma. Each CDR3 is given with its conserved first and last residue. The order of the fields is CDR3 protein, CDR3 DNA, J gene, D gene, V gene, clone size, CDR3 length. The D gene is left open where the match is weak. Rows may omit the clone size; those that give it use once, few, many or a size class.

CDR3 protein: CASSQGLAGGVVYEQYF; CDR3 DNA: TGTGCCAGCAGTCAAGGACTAGCGGGAGGAGTGGTCTACGAGCAGTACTTC; J gene: TRBJ2-7; D gene: TRBD2; V gene: TRBV27; clone size: -; CDR3 length: 17
CDR3 protein: CASSFRVGYGYTF; CDR3 DNA: TGTGCCAGCAGTTTCAGGGTCGGATATGGCTACACCTTC; J gene: TRBJ1-2; D gene: -; V gene: TRBV27; clone size: -; CDR3 length: 13
CDR3 protein: CASIFPSGYEQYF; CDR3 DNA: TGTGCCAGCATCTTCCCTAGCGGCTACGAGCAGTACTTC; J gene: TRBJ2-7; D gene: TRBD2; V gene: TRBV6-5; clone size: -; CDR3 length: 13
CDR3 protein: CASSAQQGVTEAFF; CDR3 DNA: TGTGCCAGCAGCGCCCAACAGGGTGTCACTGAAGCTTTCTTT; J gene: TRBJ1-1; D gene: -; V gene: TRBV9; clone size: -; CDR3 length: 14
CDR3 protein: CASSLGGPGNEQFF; CDR3 DNA: TGCGCCAGCAGCTTGGGGGGGCCAGGGAATGAGCAGTTCTTC; J gene: TRBJ2-1; D gene: -; V gene: TRBV5-1; clone size: -; CDR3 length: 14
CDR3 protein: CATSRVASGGYNEQYF; CDR3 DNA: TGTGCCACCAGCAGAGTGGCTAGCGGGGGTTACAATGAGCAGTACTTC; J gene: TRBJ2-7; D gene: TRBD2; V gene: TRBV15; clone size: -; CDR3 length: 16
CDR3 protein: CASSSREGLDYEQYF; CDR3 DNA: TGTGCCAGCAGTAGCAGGGAAGGCCTCGATTACGAGCAGTACTTC; J gene: TRBJ2-7; D gene: -; V gene: TRBV6-6; clone size: -; CDR3 length: 15
CDR3 protein: CASSLRPTPDTQYF; CDR3 DNA: TGTGCCAGCAGCTTGCGCCCGACTCCCGATACGCAGTATTTT; J gene: TRBJ2-3; D gene: -; V gene: TRBV5-5; clone size: -; CDR3 length: 14
CDR3 protein: CASSEALVNIQYF; CDR3 DNA: TGTGCCAGCAGTGAAGCGCTAGTAAACATTCAGTACTTC; J gene: TRBJ2-4; D gene: -; V gene: TRBV2; clone size: -; CDR3 length: 13
CDR3 protein: CASSFSAGTNTGELFF; CDR3 DNA: TGTGCCAGCAGCTTCTCCGCGGGAACGAACACCGGGGAGCTGTTTTTT; J gene: TRBJ2-2; D gene: -; V gene: TRBV7-9; clone size: -; CDR3 length: 16
CDR3 protein: CAWSQFGLAGGWEQFF; CDR3 DNA: TGTGCCTGGAGTCAGTTTGGTCTAGCGGGGGGGTGGGAGCAGTTCTTC; J gene: TRBJ2-1; D gene: TRBD2; V gene: TRBV30; clone size: -; CDR3 length: 16
CDR3 protein: CASSLGESAYNEQFF; CDR3 DNA: TGTGCCAGCAGCTTAGGGGAGTCGGCCTACAATGAGCAGTTCTTC; J gene: TRBJ2-1; D gene: -; V gene: TRBV11-3; clone size: -; CDR3 length: 15
CDR3 protein: CTSSPGAGFNGTDTQYF; CDR3 DNA: TGCACCAGCAGCCCTGGAGCGGGGTTTAATGGGACAGATACGCAGTATTTT; J gene: TRBJ2-3; D gene: -; V gene: TRBV1; clone size: once; CDR3 length: 17
CDR3 protein: CASRGAVSLDEQYF; CDR3 DNA: TGCGCCAGCAGGGGGGCGGTATCACTCGACGAGCAGTACTTC; J gene: TRBJ2-7; D gene: -; V gene: TRBV5-1; clone size: -; CDR3 length: 14
CDR3 protein: CASSLTENTEAFF; CDR3 DNA: TGTGCCAGTAGTTTAACAGAGAACACTGAAGCTTTCTTT; J gene: TRBJ1-1; D gene: -; V gene: TRBV19; clone size: -; CDR3 length: 13
CDR3 protein: CASSLRGGETQYF; CDR3 DNA: TGTGCCAGCAGCTTAAGGGGTGGGGAGACCCAGTACTTC; J gene: TRBJ2-5; D gene: -; V gene: TRBV11-3; clone size: -; CDR3 length: 13
CDR3 protein: CASSYLGTDAYEQYF; CDR3 DNA: TGTGCCAGCAGTTACCTGGGGACTGACGCCTACGAGCAGTACTTC; J gene: TRBJ2-7; D gene: -; V gene: TRBV6-6; clone size: few; CDR3 length: 15
CDR3 protein: CASSLATDRVRGYTF; CDR3 DNA: TGTGCCAGCAGCTTAGCGACAGACAGGGTTCGGGGCTACACCTTC; J gene: TRBJ1-2; D gene: TRBD1; V gene: TRBV7-9; clone size: few; CDR3 length: 15
CDR3 protein: CASSIREDYGYTF; CDR3 DNA: TGTGCCAGTAGTATTCGGGAGGACTATGGCTACACCTTC; J gene: TRBJ1-2; D gene: -; V gene: TRBV19; clone size: -; CDR3 length: 13
CDR3 protein: CAWSVASRGVYGEAFF; CDR3 DNA: TGTGCCTGGAGTGTGGCGTCCAGGGGTGTGTATGGGGAAGCTTTCTTT; J gene: TRBJ1-1; D gene: -; V gene: TRBV30; clone size: -; CDR3 length: 16
CDR3 protein: CASSRVSGDTDTQYF; CDR3 DNA: TGTGCCAGCAGTAGAGTTAGCGGGGACACAGATACGCAGTATTTT; J gene: TRBJ2-3; D gene: TRBD2; V gene: TRBV6-4; clone size: few; CDR3 length: 15
CDR3 protein: CASSPGGGSYEQYF; CDR3 DNA: TGCGCCAGCAGCCCAGGGGGTGGGTCCTACGAGCAGTACTTC; J gene: TRBJ2-7; D gene: TRBD1; V gene: TRBV4-1; clone size: -; CDR3 length: 14
CDR3 protein: CASSQEKGGGANTGELFF; CDR3 DNA: TGCGCCAGCAGCCAAGAAAAAGGCGGGGGGGCGAACACCGGGGAGCTGTTTTTT; J gene: TRBJ2-2; D gene: TRBD2; V gene: TRBV4-1; clone size: -; CDR3 length: 18
CDR3 protein: CASRGLAGAGYEQYF; CDR3 DNA: TGTGCCAGCAGAGGACTAGCGGGGGCCGGTTACGAGCAGTACTTC; J gene: TRBJ2-7; D gene: TRBD2; V gene: TRBV2; clone size: -; CDR3 length: 15
CDR3 protein: CASSPLVTREQYF; CDR3 DNA: TGCGCCAGCAGCCCGTTGGTCACCCGCGAGCAGTACTTC; J gene: TRBJ2-7; D gene: -; V gene: TRBV4-1; clone size: -; CDR3 length: 13
CDR3 protein: CASSSDPTGSHEQYF; CDR3 DNA: TGTGCCAGCTCGTCGGACCCGACAGGGAGCCACGAGCAGTACTTC; J gene: TRBJ2-7; D gene: TRBD1; V gene: TRBV18; clone size: -; CDR3 length: 15
CDR3 protein: CASSLSTGGYGYTF; CDR3 DNA: TGTGCCAGCAGCTTATCGACAGGGGGCTATGGCTACACCTTC; J gene: TRBJ1-2; D gene: TRBD1; V gene: TRBV5-4; clone size: -; CDR3 length: 14
CDR3 protein: CASSDSFQGEAFF; CDR3 DNA: TGTGCCAGCAGTGACTCTTTCCAGGGTGAAGCTTTCTTT; J gene: TRBJ1-1; D gene: -; V gene: TRBV6-4; clone size: -; CDR3 length: 13
CDR3 protein: CASSLWSSTEAFF; CDR3 DNA: TGTGCCAGCAGTTTATGGAGTAGCACTGAAGCTTTCTTT; J gene: TRBJ1-1; D gene: -; V gene: TRBV28; clone size: medium-sized; CDR3 length: 13
CDR3 protein: CASSQEALRTDTQYF; CDR3 DNA: TGTGCCAGCAGCCAAGAAGCACTTCGCACAGATACGCAGTATTTT; J gene: TRBJ2-3; D gene: -; V gene: TRBV14; clone size: few; CDR3 length: 15
CDR3 protein: CASSLEEVSSYNEQFF; CDR3 DNA: TGCGCCAGCAGCTTGGAGGAGGTAAGCTCCTACAATGAGCAGTTCTTC; J gene: TRBJ2-1; D gene: -; V gene: TRBV5-1; clone size: -; CDR3 length: 16
CDR3 protein: CASSLLPSDQPQHF; CDR3 DNA: TGTGCCAGCAGCTTGCTTCCCAGCGATCAGCCCCAGCATTTT; J gene: TRBJ1-5; D gene: -; V gene: TRBV7-6; clone size: -; CDR3 length: 14
CDR3 protein: CASSFRDRNQPQHF; CDR3 DNA: TGTGCCAGCAGTTTCCGGGACAGAAATCAGCCCCAGCATTTT; J gene: TRBJ1-5; D gene: TRBD1; V gene: TRBV27; clone size: -; CDR3 length: 14
CDR3 protein: CATSDRGSYEQYF; CDR3 DNA: TGTGCCACCTCGGACAGGGGTTCCTACGAGCAGTACTTC; J gene: TRBJ2-7; D gene: TRBD1; V gene: TRBV15; clone size: -; CDR3 length: 13
CDR3 protein: CASSLPPGGDSEQFF; CDR3 DNA: TGTGCCAGCAGTTTACCCCCAGGGGGAGATAGTGAGCAGTTCTTC; J gene: TRBJ2-1; D gene: TRBD1; V gene: TRBV27; clone size: -; CDR3 length: 15
CDR3 protein: CASSSSGTEGF; CDR3 DNA: TGTGCCAGCAGCTCCTCCGGGACAGAGGGCTTC; J gene: TRBJ2-7; D gene: TRBD1; V gene: TRBV13; clone size: -; CDR3 length: 11
CDR3 protein: CASSDSSLAGENTGELFF; CDR3 DNA: TGTGCCAGCAGTGACTCGAGTCTGGCAGGGGAGAACACCGGGGAGCTGTTTTTT; J gene: TRBJ2-2; D gene: -; V gene: TRBV6-4; clone size: -; CDR3 length: 18
CDR3 protein: CASSDRTSGETDTQYF; CDR3 DNA: TGTGCCAGCAGTGACCGGACTAGCGGGGAAACAGATACGCAGTATTTT; J gene: TRBJ2-3; D gene: TRBD2; V gene: TRBV6-4; clone size: -; CDR3 length: 16
CDR3 protein: CASSIVQGTEAFF; CDR3 DNA: TGTGCCAGTAGTATTGTACAGGGAACTGAAGCTTTCTTT; J gene: TRBJ1-1; D gene: -; V gene: TRBV19; clone size: -; CDR3 length: 13
CDR3 protein: CASSSPTGRVNTEAFF; CDR3 DNA: TGTGCCAGCAGTAGCCCCACAGGGCGGGTGAACACTGAAGCTTTCTTT; J gene: TRBJ1-1; D gene: -; V gene: TRBV7-9; clone size: -; CDR3 length: 16
CDR3 protein: CVTSGNEKLFF; CDR3 DNA: TGTGTCACCAGCGGGAACGAAAAACTGTTTTTT; J gene: TRBJ1-4; D gene: -; V gene: TRBV2; clone size: -; CDR3 length: 11
CDR3 protein: CASSPISTGGAYEQYF; CDR3 DNA: TGTGCCAGCAGCCCCATTTCGACAGGGGGCGCCTACGAGCAGTACTTC; J gene: TRBJ2-7; D gene: TRBD1; V gene: TRBV6-6; clone size: -; CDR3 length: 16
CDR3 protein: CASSPETGGNYGYTF; CDR3 DNA: TGCGCCAGCAGCCCGGAGACAGGAGGAAACTATGGCTACACCTTC; J gene: TRBJ1-2; D gene: -; V gene: TRBV5-1; clone size: -; CDR3 length: 15
CDR3 protein: CASSQDSTWSGGAGQYF; CDR3 DNA: TGCGCCAGCAGCCAAGATAGTACGTGGAGCGGGGGGGCTGGGCAGTACTTC; J gene: TRBJ2-7; D gene: TRBD2; V gene: TRBV4-1; clone size: -; CDR3 length: 17
CDR3 protein: CASSYSKQGTEQYF; CDR3 DNA: TGTGCCAGCAGCTACTCTAAACAGGGGACCGAGCAGTACTTC; J gene: TRBJ2-7; D gene: TRBD1; V gene: TRBV6-5; clone size: -; CDR3 length: 14
CDR3 protein: CASRVGGTDTQYF; CDR3 DNA: TGTGCCAGCAGAGTCGGGGGAACAGATACGCAGTATTTT; J gene: TRBJ2-3; D gene: -; V gene: TRBV6-5; clone size: -; CDR3 length: 13
CDR3 protein: CASSLRMDNEQFF; CDR3 DNA: TGTGCCAGTAGTCTCAGGATGGACAATGAGCAGTTCTTC; J gene: TRBJ2-1; D gene: -; V gene: TRBV19; clone size: -; CDR3 length: 13
CDR3 protein: CASGGGQGASREPQHF; CDR3 DNA: TGTGCCAGCGGCGGGGGACAGGGGGCAAGCAGGGAGCCCCAGCATTTT; J gene: TRBJ1-5; D gene: TRBD1; V gene: TRBV2; clone size: -; CDR3 length: 16
CDR3 protein: CASSTGGGDQETQYF; CDR3 DNA: TGTGCCAGCAGCACTGGCGGGGGGGACCAAGAGACCCAGTACTTC; J gene: TRBJ2-5; D gene: TRBD2; V gene: TRBV4-2; clone size: -; CDR3 length: 15
CDR3 protein: CASSQSDSYEQYF; CDR3 DNA: TGCGCCAGCAGCCAAAGCGATTCCTACGAGCAGTACTTC; J gene: TRBJ2-7; D gene: -; V gene: TRBV4-1; clone size: -; CDR3 length: 13
CDR3 protein: CASSDRAVGELFF; CDR3 DNA: TGTGCCAGCAGTGACAGGGCCGTCGGGGAGCTGTTTTTT; J gene: TRBJ2-2; D gene: TRBD1; V gene: TRBV6-5; clone size: -; CDR3 length: 13
CDR3 protein: CASSLSASGINEQFF; CDR3 DNA: TGCGCCAGCAGCTTGTCTGCTAGCGGCATTAATGAGCAGTTCTTC; J gene: TRBJ2-1; D gene: TRBD2; V gene: TRBV5-1; clone size: -; CDR3 length: 15
CDR3 protein: CASSSTSNEQFF; CDR3 DNA: TGTGCCAGCAGCTCCACAAGCAATGAGCAGTTCTTC; J gene: TRBJ2-1; D gene: -; V gene: TRBV13; clone size: -; CDR3 length: 12
CDR3 protein: CASNPLGSGTNEKLFF; CDR3 DNA: TGTGCCAGCAACCCACTAGGGAGTGGCACTAATGAAAAACTGTTTTTT; J gene: TRBJ1-4; D gene: -; V gene: TRBV28; clone size: -; CDR3 length: 16
CDR3 protein: CSVRTASSYEQYF; CDR3 DNA: TGCAGCGTTAGGACTGCCAGCTCCTACGAGCAGTACTTC; J gene: TRBJ2-7; D gene: -; V gene: TRBV29-1; clone size: -; CDR3 length: 13